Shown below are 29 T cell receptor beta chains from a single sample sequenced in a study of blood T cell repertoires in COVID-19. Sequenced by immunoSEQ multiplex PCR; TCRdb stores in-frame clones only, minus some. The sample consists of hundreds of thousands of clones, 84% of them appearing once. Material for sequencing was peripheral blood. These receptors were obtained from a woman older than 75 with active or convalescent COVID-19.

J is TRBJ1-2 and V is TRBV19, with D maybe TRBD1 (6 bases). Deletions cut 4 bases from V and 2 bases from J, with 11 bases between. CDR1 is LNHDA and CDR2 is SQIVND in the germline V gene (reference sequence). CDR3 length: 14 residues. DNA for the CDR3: TGTGCCAGTAGTAAAGACAGGAAAAACTATGGCTACACCTTC. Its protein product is CASSKDRKNYGYTF. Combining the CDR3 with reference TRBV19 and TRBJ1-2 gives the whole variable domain DGGITQSPKYLFRKEGQNVTLSCEQNLNHDAMYWYRQDPGQGLRLIYYSQIVNDFQKGDIAEGYSVSREKKESFPLTVTSAQKNPTAFYLCASSKDRKNYGYTFGSGTRLTVV.

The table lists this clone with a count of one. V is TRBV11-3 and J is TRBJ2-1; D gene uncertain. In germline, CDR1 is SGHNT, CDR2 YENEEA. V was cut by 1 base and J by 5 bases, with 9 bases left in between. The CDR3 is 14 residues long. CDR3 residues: CASSLVGTHNEQFF. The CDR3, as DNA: TGTGCCAGCAGCTTAGTGGGCACGCACAATGAGCAGTTCTTC.

The CDR3 protein is CASSQLGAGNEKLFF. In DNA, the CDR3 is TGCGCCAGCAGCCAATTAGGGGCCGGTAATGAAAAACTGTTTTTT. The chain uses TRBV4-3 and TRBJ1-4, with TRBD1 as a possible D gene (5 bases). CDR3 size: 15 residues. Germline V gene lookup returns CDR1 LGHNA and CDR2 YSLEER. Trimming removed 2 bases at V and 4 bases at J, with 11 bases between.

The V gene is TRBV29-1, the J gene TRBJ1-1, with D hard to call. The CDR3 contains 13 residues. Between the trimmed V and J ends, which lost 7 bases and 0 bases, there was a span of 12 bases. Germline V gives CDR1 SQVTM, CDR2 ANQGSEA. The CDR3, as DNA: TGCAGCGCAGGAAAGGAGTTGAACACTGAAGCTTTCTTT. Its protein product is CSAGKELNTEAFF.

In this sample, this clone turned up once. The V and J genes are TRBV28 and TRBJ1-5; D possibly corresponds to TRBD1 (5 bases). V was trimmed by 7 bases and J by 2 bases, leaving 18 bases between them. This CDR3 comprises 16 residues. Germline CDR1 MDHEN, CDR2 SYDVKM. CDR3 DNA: TGTGCCAGCACCTCCGTCGGGGGTTTTCGCAATCAGCCCCAGCATTTT. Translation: CASTSVGGFRNQPQHF.

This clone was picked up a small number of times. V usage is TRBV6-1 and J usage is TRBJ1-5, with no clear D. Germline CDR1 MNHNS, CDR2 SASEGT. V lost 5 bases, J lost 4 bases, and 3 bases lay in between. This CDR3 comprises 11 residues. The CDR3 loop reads CASSPNQPQHF. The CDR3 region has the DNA TGTGCCAGCAGTCCTAATCAGCCCCAGCATTTT.

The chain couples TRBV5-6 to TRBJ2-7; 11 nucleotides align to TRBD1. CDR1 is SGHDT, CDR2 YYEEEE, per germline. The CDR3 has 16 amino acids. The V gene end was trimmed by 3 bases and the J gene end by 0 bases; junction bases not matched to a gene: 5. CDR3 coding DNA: TGTGCCAGCAGCTCGACCGGGACAGGGGGCTCCTACGAGCAGTACTTC. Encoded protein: CASSSTGTGGSYEQYF. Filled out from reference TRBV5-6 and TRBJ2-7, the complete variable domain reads DAGVTQSPTHLIKTRGQQVTLRCSPKSGHDTVSWYQQALGQGPQFIFQYYEEEERQRGNFPDRFSGHQFPNYSSELNVNALLLGDSALYLCASSSTGTGGSYEQYFGPGTRLTVT.

The CDR3 sequence is CASHYARVADTQYF. The CDR3 DNA follows: TGTGCCAGCCATTACGCCAGGGTAGCAGATACGCAGTATTTT. This chain uses TRBV28 with TRBJ2-3, with TRBD1 as a possible D gene (5 bases). V dropped 8 bases and J dropped 4 bases, with 16 bases sitting between them. The CDR3 has 14 residues. CDR1 is MDHEN and CDR2 is SYDVKM in the germline V gene. The full variable domain, its missing parts supplied by reference TRBV28 and TRBJ2-3, is DVKVTQSSRYLVKRTGEKVFLECVQDMDHENMFWYRQDPGLGLRLIYFSYDVKMKEKGDIPEGYSVSREKKERFSLILESASTNQTSMYLCASHYARVADTQYFGPGTRLTVL.

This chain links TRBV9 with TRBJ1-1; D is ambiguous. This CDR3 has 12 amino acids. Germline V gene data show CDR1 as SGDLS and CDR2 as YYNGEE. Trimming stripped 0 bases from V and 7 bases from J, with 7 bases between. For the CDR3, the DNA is TGTGCCAGCAGCGTAGGCGGGAGTGAAGCTTTCTTT. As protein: CASSVGGSEAFF.

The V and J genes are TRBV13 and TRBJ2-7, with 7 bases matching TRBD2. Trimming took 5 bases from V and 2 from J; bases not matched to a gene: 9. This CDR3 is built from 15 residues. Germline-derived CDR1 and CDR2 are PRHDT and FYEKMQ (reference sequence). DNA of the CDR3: TGTGCCAGCAGCCGACCGCGGGGGTGGGCCTACGAGCAGTACTTC. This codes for CASSRPRGWAYEQYF.

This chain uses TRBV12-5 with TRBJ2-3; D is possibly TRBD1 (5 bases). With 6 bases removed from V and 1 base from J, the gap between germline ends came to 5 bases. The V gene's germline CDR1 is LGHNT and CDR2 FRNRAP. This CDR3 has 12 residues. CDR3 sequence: CASGQGTDTQYF. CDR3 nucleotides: TGTGCTAGTGGACAGGGCACAGATACGCAGTATTTT. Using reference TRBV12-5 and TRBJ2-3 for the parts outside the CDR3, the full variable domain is DARVTQTPRHKVTEMGQEVTMRCQPILGHNTVFWYRQTMMQGLELLAYFRNRAPLDDSGMPKDRFSAEMPDATLATLKIQPSEPRDSAVYFCASGQGTDTQYFGPGTRLTVL.

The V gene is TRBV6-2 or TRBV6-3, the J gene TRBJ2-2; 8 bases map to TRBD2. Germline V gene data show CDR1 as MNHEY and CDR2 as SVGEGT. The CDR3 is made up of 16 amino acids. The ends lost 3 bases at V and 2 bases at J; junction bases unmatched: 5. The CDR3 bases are TGTGCCAGCAGTTATCGACTAGCGCTTAACACCGGGGAGCTGTTTTTT. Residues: CASSYRLALNTGELFF.

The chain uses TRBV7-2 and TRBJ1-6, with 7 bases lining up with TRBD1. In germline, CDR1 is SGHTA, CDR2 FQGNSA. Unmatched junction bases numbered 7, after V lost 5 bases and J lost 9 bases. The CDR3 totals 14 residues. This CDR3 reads CASSELTGSSPLHF. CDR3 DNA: TGTGCCAGCAGCGAATTGACAGGGTCTTCACCCCTCCACTTT.

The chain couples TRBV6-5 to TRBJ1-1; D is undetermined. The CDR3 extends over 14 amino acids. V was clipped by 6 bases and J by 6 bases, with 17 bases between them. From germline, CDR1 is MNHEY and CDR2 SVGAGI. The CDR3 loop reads CASRPGRQLPEAFF. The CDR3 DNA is TGTGCCAGCAGGCCCGGGAGGCAGCTGCCTGAAGCTTTCTTT.

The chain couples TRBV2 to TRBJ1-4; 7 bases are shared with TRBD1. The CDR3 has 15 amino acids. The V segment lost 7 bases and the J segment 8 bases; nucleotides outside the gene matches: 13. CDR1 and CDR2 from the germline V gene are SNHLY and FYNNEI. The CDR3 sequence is CASTELTGSGEKLFF. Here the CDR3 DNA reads TGTGCCAGCACCGAATTGACAGGGTCCGGGGAAAAACTGTTTTTT.

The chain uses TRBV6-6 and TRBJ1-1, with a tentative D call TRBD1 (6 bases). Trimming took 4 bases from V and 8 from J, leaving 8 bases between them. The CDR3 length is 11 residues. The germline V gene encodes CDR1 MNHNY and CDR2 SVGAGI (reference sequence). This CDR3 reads CASSSGTEAFF. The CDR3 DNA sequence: TGTGCCAGCAGTTCCGGGACAGAAGCTTTCTTT.

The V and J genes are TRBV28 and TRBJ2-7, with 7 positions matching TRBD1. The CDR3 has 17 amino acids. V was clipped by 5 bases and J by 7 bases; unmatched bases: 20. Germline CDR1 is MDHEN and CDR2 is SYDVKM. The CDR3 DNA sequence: TGTGCCAGCAGTCCCACCACTCAGTGGGACAGTCAGGAGGAGCAGTACTTC. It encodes CASSPTTQWDSQEEQYF.

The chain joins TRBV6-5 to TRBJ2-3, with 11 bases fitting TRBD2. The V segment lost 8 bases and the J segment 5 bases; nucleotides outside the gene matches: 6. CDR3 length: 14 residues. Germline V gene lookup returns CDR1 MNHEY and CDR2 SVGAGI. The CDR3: CASLTSGARDTQYF. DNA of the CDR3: TGTGCCAGCCTGACTAGCGGGGCTAGAGATACGCAGTATTTT.

The CDR3 DNA is TGCGCCAGCAGCCAAGGGGGAGTCAATCAGCCCCAGCATTTT. It translates to CASSQGGVNQPQHF. V usage is TRBV4-1 and J usage is TRBJ1-5; D not resolved. The V and J ends lost 1 base and 3 bases respectively, with 7 bases between them. Per germline, CDR1 MGHRA and CDR2 YSYEKL. The CDR3 contains 14 residues.

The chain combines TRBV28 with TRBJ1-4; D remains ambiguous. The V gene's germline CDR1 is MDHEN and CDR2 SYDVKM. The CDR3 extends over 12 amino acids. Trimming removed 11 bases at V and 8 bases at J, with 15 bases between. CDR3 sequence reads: CACMRREEKLFF. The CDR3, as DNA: TGTGCCTGCATGAGGAGGGAGGAAAAACTGTTTTTT.

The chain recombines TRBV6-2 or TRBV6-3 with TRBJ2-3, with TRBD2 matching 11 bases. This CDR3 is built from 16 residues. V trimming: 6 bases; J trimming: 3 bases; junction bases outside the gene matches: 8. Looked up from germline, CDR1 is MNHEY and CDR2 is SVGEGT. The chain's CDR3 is CASSNPSGGKTDTQYF. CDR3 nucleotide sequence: TGTGCCAGCAGCAACCCTAGCGGGGGGAAAACAGATACGCAGTATTTT.

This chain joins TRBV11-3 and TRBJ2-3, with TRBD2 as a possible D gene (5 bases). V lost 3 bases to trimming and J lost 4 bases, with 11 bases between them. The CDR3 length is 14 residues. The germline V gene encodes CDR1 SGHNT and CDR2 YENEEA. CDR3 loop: CASSLTSGSDTQYF. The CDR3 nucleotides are TGTGCCAGCAGCTTGACCTCGGGGTCAGATACGCAGTATTTT.

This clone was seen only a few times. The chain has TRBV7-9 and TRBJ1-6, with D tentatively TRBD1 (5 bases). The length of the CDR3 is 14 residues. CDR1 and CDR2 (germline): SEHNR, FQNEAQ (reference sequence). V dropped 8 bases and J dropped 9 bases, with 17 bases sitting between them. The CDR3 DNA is TGTGCCAGCGGGGCCGGGTTCCCAGGTTCACCCCTCCACTTT. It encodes CASGAGFPGSPLHF.

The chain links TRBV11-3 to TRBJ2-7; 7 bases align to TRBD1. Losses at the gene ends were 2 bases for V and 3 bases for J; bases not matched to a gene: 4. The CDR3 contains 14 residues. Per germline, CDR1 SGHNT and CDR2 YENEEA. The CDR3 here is CASSLNRQGYEQYF. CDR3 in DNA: TGTGCCAGCAGCTTAAATCGACAGGGCTACGAGCAGTACTTC.

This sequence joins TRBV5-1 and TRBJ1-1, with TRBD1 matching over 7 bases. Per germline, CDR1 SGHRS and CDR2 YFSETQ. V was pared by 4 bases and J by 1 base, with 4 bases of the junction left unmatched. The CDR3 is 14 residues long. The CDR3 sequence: CASSLGDRNTEAFF. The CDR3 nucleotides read TGCGCCAGCAGCCTGGGGGACAGGAACACTGAAGCTTTCTTT. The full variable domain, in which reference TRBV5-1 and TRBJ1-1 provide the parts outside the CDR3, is KAGVTQTPRYLIKTRGQQVTLSCSPISGHRSVSWYQQTPGQGLQFLFEYFSETQRNKGNFPGRFSGRQFSNSRSEMNVSTLELGDSALYLCASSLGDRNTEAFFGQGTRLTVV.

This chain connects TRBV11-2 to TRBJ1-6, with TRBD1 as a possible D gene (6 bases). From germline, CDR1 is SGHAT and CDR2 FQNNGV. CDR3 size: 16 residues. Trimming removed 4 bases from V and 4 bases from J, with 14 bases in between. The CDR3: CASSSLTGAYNSPLHF. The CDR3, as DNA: TGTGCCAGCAGCTCGCTGACAGGCGCTTATAATTCACCCCTCCACTTT.

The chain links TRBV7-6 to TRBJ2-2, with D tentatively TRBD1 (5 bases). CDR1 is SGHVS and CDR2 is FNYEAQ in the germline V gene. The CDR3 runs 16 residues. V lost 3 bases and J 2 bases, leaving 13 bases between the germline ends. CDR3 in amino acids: CASSLPRQGNTGELFF. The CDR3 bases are TGTGCCAGCAGCTTGCCCCGGCAGGGAAACACCGGGGAGCTGTTTTTT.

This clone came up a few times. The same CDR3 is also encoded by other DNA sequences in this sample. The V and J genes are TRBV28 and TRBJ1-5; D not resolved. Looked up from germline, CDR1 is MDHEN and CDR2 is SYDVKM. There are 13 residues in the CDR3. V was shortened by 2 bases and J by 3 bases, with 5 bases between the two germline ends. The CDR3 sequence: CASSLIVNQPQHF. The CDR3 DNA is TGTGCCAGCAGTTTAATAGTCAATCAGCCCCAGCATTTT.

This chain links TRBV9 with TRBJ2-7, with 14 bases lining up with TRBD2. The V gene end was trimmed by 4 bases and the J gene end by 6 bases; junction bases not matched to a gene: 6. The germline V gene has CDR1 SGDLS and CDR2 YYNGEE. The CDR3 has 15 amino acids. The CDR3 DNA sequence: TGTGCCAGCAGCAACTCCGGGACTAGCGGGGGCGAGCAGTACTTC. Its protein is CASSNSGTSGGEQYF.